The clone carrying this TCR beta chain was observed a few times. Its target is not known. TCRdb called the reads again in MiXCR, with one record for every CDR3 protein. Of about 770,000 distinct CDR3 sequences listed, roughly 28% are singletons. The CDR3 loop spans 15 amino acids. In germline, CDR1 is PRHDT, CDR2 FYEKMQ (reference sequence). Losses at the gene ends were 0 bases for V and 7 bases for J; bases not matched to a gene: 4. The sample comes from a study of T cell repertoires in cytomegalovirus infection. General observations from the study: Across the ex vivo response, the dominant clonotypes were HLA-C-restricted CMV-specific TCR beta clonotypes. CMV carriers having the relevant HLA were flagged by cumulative public TCR beta family frequency.

The chain combines TRBV13 with TRBJ2-1; 9 bases line up with TRBD1. The sequences come from cultured CD8+ T cells from PBMCs, collected from culture after CMV antigen stimulation. The sequence was obtained from a human donor in good health (CMV status not recorded). Some clones in this sample may be carry-over from other donors' samples. The CDR3 protein is CASSLGTGGWNEQFF. Here the CDR3 DNA reads TGTGCCAGCAGCTTAGGAACAGGGGGCTGGAATGAGCAGTTCTTC.